The 14 T cell receptor beta chains below come from one sample, sequenced in a study of neurological immune-mediated disorders. A single record per CDR3 protein comes from TCRdb applying MiXCR to the 5' RACE reads. The sample lists about 58,000 distinct CDR3 sequences, approximately 3.6% occurring once. What was sequenced was PBMCs. Receptor source: an older woman with multiple sclerosis.

This clonotype was counted at least ten times. The V and J genes are TRBV12-3 or TRBV12-4 and TRBJ2-5, with TRBD2 matching over 14 bases. The CDR3 spans 16 residues. The V and J ends lost 6 bases and 4 bases, in that order; junction bases with no gene match: 7. The CDR3 DNA follows: TGTGCCAGCAGACTGACTAGCGGGGGGGCCGGAGAGACCCAGTACTTC. Translating it yields CASRLTSGGAGETQYF.

A word on this clonotype: A much bigger clone sits one base away, suggesting this may be a read error. DNA of the CDR3: TGTGCCACCAGCGGATCAGGGGACCAAGAGACCCAGTACTTC. As protein: CATSGSGDQETQYF. This chain connects TRBV15 to TRBJ2-5; the D gene is possibly TRBD1 (6 bases). In germline, CDR1 is LNHNV, CDR2 YYDKDF (reference sequence). V lost 5 bases, J lost 0 bases, and 10 bases lay in between. This CDR3 comprises 14 residues.

This clonotype came up many times. J is TRBJ1-1 and V is TRBV9; D unresolved. The CDR3 contains 15 residues. Germline V lookup: CDR1 SGDLS, CDR2 YYNGEE. V was cut by 4 bases and J by 0 bases, with 13 bases left in between. CDR3 sequence (DNA): TGTGCCAGCAGCCCGGCCGCGGCTATGAACACTGAAGCTTTCTTT. This gives the protein CASSPAAAMNTEAFF.

This clonotype was counted ten times or more. The chain employs TRBV7-9 and TRBJ1-2, with D hard to call. There are 16 residues in the CDR3. Germline loops: CDR1 SEHNR, CDR2 FQNEAQ (reference sequence). The V end was cut by 2 bases, the J end by 2 bases, with 15 bases between. The CDR3 nucleotides read TGTGCCAGCAGCTTACCTCGGGGAGGCAGGAACTATGGCTACACCTTC. This sequence encodes CASSLPRGGRNYGYTF.

This clonotype was found many times. The J gene is TRBJ2-7, the V gene TRBV7-2, with no clear D. This CDR3 region has 13 residues. Trimming stripped 3 bases from V and 6 bases from J, with 12 bases between. Germline CDR1 reads SGHTA; CDR2 reads FQGNSA. The CDR3 loop is CASSLLAWGEQYF. DNA for the CDR3: TGTGCCAGCAGCTTGCTCGCGTGGGGCGAGCAGTACTTC. Looking up the rest from reference TRBV7-2 and TRBJ2-7 gives the full variable domain: GAGVSQSPSNKVTEKGKDVELRCDPISGHTALYWYRQSLGQGLEFLIYFQGNSAPDKSGLPSDRFSAERTGGSVSTLTIQRTQQEDSAVYLCASSLLAWGEQYFGPGTRLTVT.

This clonotype occurred many times. This chain joins TRBV7-2 and TRBJ2-7; D gene uncertain. The germline V gene encodes CDR1 SGHTA and CDR2 FQGNSA. Trimming left V 1 base short and J 3 bases short, with 4 bases between. The length of the CDR3 is 12 residues. DNA for the CDR3: TGTGCCAGCAGCTTAGTGGACTACGAGCAGTACTTC. Amino acid sequence: CASSLVDYEQYF.

This clonotype was seen repeatedly, ten times or more. The chain employs TRBV20-1 and TRBJ2-1, with 10 bases that match TRBD2. Germline lookup yields CDR1 DFQATT and CDR2 SNEGSKA (reference sequence). There are 15 residues in the CDR3. V gave up 5 bases and J gave up 0 bases; unmatched junction bases: 4. DNA of the CDR3: TGCAGTGCTGACATAGCGGGAGGCTCCTACAATGAGCAGTTCTTC. Encoded protein: CSADIAGGSYNEQFF.

Ten or more counts support this clonotype. V is TRBV7-9 and J is TRBJ2-7; D call uncertain. From germline, CDR1 is SEHNR and CDR2 FQNEAQ (reference sequence). Trimming took 6 bases from V and 0 from J, leaving 9 bases between them. The CDR3 has 13 residues. CDR3 loop: CASRPFSSYEQYF. DNA of the CDR3: TGTGCCAGCAGACCTTTCAGCTCCTACGAGCAGTACTTC.

This clonotype was counted ten times or more. The chain combines TRBV9 with TRBJ1-1; no clear D gene. Trimming cost V 4 bases and J 4 bases, with 14 bases left between them. The CDR3 is 14 residues long. Germline V gene data show CDR1 as SGDLS and CDR2 as YYNGEE. The CDR3 spells CASSPNTFGTEAFF. The CDR3, as DNA: TGTGCCAGCAGCCCTAACACCTTCGGCACTGAAGCTTTCTTT.

This clonotype has at least ten counts. V gene TRBV28 combines with J gene TRBJ2-1; 8 nucleotides agree with TRBD2. V trimming: 5 bases; J trimming: 4 bases; junction bases outside the gene matches: 7. The CDR3 contains 15 residues. The germline gives CDR1 MDHEN, CDR2 SYDVKM. The CDR3 nucleotides are TGTGCCAGCAGTCGCCCTAGCGGGCCTTACAATGAGCAGTTCTTC. Its protein product is CASSRPSGPYNEQFF. The whole variable domain, filled in from reference TRBV28 and TRBJ2-1, reads DVKVTQSSRYLVKRTGEKVFLECVQDMDHENMFWYRQDPGLGLRLIYFSYDVKMKEKGDIPEGYSVSREKKERFSLILESASTNQTSMYLCASSRPSGPYNEQFFGPGTRLTVL.

This clonotype has ten or more counts. CDR3 nucleotides: TGTGCCAGCAGCTTAACAGGCAGTGGTCAGCCCCAGCATTTT. As protein: CASSLTGSGQPQHF. The chain joins TRBV12-3 or TRBV12-4 to TRBJ1-5; possibly TRBD1 for D (5 bases). V lost 6 bases and J lost 6, with 15 bases in between. The CDR3 runs to 14 residues.

This clonotype has at least ten counts. The chain couples TRBV4-2 to TRBJ1-4; D uncertain. V lost 0 bases to trimming and J lost 0 bases, with 5 bases between them. This CDR3 has 15 amino acids. Germline loops: CDR1 LGHNA, CDR2 YNFKEQ. The CDR3 reads CASSQDYATNEKLFF. CDR3 nucleotide sequence: TGTGCCAGCAGCCAAGACTATGCAACTAATGAAAAACTGTTTTTT.

Ten or more counts support this clonotype. The V and J genes are TRBV10-3 and TRBJ2-3; 7 nucleotides align to TRBD1. The CDR3 covers 15 residues. Germline values: CDR1 ENHRY, CDR2 SYGVKD. Trimming cost V 6 bases and J 2 bases; bases outside gene matches: 8. CDR3 nucleotide sequence: TGTGCCATCAGCGACCCGGGACAGCCCACAGATACGCAGTATTTT. Translating it yields CAISDPGQPTDTQYF.

This clonotype was recorded many times. The J gene is TRBJ2-4, the V gene TRBV28, with D maybe TRBD2 (5 bases). CDR1 and CDR2 from the germline V gene are MDHEN and SYDVKM. The CDR3 contains 14 residues. V gave up 2 bases and J gave up 6 bases, with 11 bases separating them. Here the CDR3 reads CASSLPEVANIQYF. In DNA form, the CDR3 reads TGTGCCAGCAGTTTACCGGAGGTGGCAAACATTCAGTACTTC.